This T cell receptor (beta chain) was captured in a study of shared clonotypes between healthy human individuals. Study context: Three plates were used per donor for CD4 naive, three for CD4 memory, two for CD8 naive and one for CD8 memory.

Findings and caveats of the study: Sharing across four donors was seen in roughly 5.2% of naive CD4 clonotypes. Blood was the only sampled material, and tissue repertoires likely differ.

The CDR3 runs 17 residues. J lost 3 bases, V lost 4 bases, and 7 bases had no gene match. Per germline, CDR1 KGHSH and CDR2 LQKENI. Method: immunoSEQ multiplex PCR; TCRdb's copy keeps in-frame clones and lacks some. The sample lists over 1.5 million clones; 98% were seen once. A word on this clone: The antigen is unknown.

V is TRBV18 and J is TRBJ2-3; 13 bases are shared with TRBD2. The sequenced sample was naive CD4+ T cells sorted from blood. Subset denoted: CD45RA+ positively selected. This clonotype was obtained from a man between 25 and 39 years old in good health. CDR3 sequence: CASSLRTSGSYTDTQYF. CDR3 coding DNA: TGTGCCAGCTCACTTCGGACTAGCGGGAGTTATACAGATACGCAGTATTTT.